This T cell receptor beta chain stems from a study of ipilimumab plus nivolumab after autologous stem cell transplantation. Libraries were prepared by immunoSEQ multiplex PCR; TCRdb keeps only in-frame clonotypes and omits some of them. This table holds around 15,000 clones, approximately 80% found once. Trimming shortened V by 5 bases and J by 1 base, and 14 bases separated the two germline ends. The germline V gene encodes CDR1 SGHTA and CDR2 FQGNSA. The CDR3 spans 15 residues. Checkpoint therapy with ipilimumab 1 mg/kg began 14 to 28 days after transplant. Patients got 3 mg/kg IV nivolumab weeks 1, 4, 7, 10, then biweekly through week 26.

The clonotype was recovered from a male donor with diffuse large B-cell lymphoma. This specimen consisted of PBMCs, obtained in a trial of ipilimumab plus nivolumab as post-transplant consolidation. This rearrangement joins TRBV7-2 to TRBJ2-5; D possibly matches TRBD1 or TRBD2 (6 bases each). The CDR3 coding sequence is TGTGCCAGCAGCGACCGCAGGGGAGGCCAAGAGACCCAGTACTTC. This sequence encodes CASSDRRGGQETQYF. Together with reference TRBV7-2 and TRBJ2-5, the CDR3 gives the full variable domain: GAGVSQSPSNKVTEKGKDVELRCDPISGHTALYWYRQSLGQGLEFLIYFQGNSAPDKSGLPSDRFSAERTGGSVSTLTIQRTQQEDSAVYLCASSDRRGGQETQYFGPGTRLLVL.